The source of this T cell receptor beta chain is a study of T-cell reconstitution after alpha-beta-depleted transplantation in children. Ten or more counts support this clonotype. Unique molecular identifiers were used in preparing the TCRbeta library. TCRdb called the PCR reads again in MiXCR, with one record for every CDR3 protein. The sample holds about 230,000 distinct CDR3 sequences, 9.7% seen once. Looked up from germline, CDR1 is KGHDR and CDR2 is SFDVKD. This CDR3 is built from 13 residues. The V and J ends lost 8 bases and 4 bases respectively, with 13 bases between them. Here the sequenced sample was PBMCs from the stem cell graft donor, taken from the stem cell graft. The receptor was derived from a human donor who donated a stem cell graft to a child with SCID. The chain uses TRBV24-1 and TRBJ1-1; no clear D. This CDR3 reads CATTQSGGTEAFF. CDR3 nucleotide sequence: TGTGCCACCACACAGAGCGGCGGCACTGAAGCTTTCTTT.